The 26 T cell receptor beta chains below come from one sample, sequenced in a study of shared clonotypes between healthy human individuals. Libraries were prepared by immunoSEQ multiplex PCR; TCRdb keeps only in-frame clonotypes and omits some of them. Counted here are some 2 million clones, about 95% occurring once; the ten biggest clones make up 1% to 1.3%. CD45RO-negative CD8 cells positively selected for CCR7 made up the naive population, which excluded terminally differentiated effector memory CD45RA+ cells. Material for sequencing was naive CD8+ T cells sorted from blood. All receptors come from a man younger than 35 in good health.

Comment on this clone: This same CDR3 is encoded by further DNA sequences in the sample. The rearrangement joins TRBV19 to TRBJ2-7; D call uncertain. This CDR3 region has 13 residues. The germline V gene encodes CDR1 LNHDA and CDR2 SQIVND (reference sequence). Trimming cost V 3 bases and J 2 bases, with 8 bases left between them. The DNA for the CDR3 is TGTGCCAGTAGTATCGACGGTACCTACGAGCAGTACTTC. Encoded protein: CASSIDGTYEQYF.

V usage is TRBV18 and J usage is TRBJ2-1; 9 nucleotides match TRBD2. Unmatched junction bases numbered 2, after V lost 1 base and J lost 7 bases. Germline assignment: CDR1 KGHSH and CDR2 LQKENI. The CDR3 is 14 residues long. The CDR3 region has the DNA TGTGCCAGCTCACCACTGGCGGGGGGGAATGAGCAGTTCTTC. Its protein is CASSPLAGGNEQFF.

Note on this clone: The sample carries other DNA sequences with the same CDR3. The gene calls are TRBV6-5 and TRBJ2-3; D is unresolved. Trimming left V 0 bases short and J 5 bases short, with 6 bases between. CDR1 and CDR2 from the germline V gene are MNHEY and SVGAGI. The CDR3 is made up of 13 amino acids. CDR3: CASSYSGLDTQYF. The DNA of the CDR3 is TGTGCCAGCAGTTACTCTGGGCTAGATACGCAGTATTTT.

This clone was counted once. The rearrangement links TRBV28 to TRBJ2-1; 9 positions match TRBD2. CDR1 is MDHEN and CDR2 is SYDVKM in the germline V gene. The CDR3 is 16 amino acids. V lost 3 bases, J lost 9 bases, and 12 bases stayed unmatched. The CDR3 region has the DNA TGTGCCAGCAGTTTGCAACCTAGCGGGGACCCATCTGAGCAGTTCTTC. Its translation is CASSLQPSGDPSEQFF. Full variable domain (rest looked up from reference TRBV28 and TRBJ2-1): DVKVTQSSRYLVKRTGEKVFLECVQDMDHENMFWYRQDPGLGLRLIYFSYDVKMKEKGDIPEGYSVSREKKERFSLILESASTNQTSMYLCASSLQPSGDPSEQFFGPGTRLTVL.

The gene calls are TRBV30 and TRBJ1-1; D gene unclear. CDR1 and CDR2 from the germline V gene are GTSNPN and SVGIG (reference sequence). This CDR3 has 14 amino acids. Trimming took off 0 bases at V and 2 bases at J, with 10 bases between the two ends. The CDR3: CAWSVDRSNTEAFF. DNA of the CDR3: TGTGCCTGGAGTGTAGATCGCAGTAACACTGAAGCTTTCTTT.

A note on this clone: Distinct nucleotide sequences in the sample also encode this CDR3. The CDR3 nucleotides are TGTGCCAGCAGCTTGGTATCCTACAATGAGCAGTTCTTC. Its translation: CASSLVSYNEQFF. The chain couples TRBV7-9 to TRBJ2-1; D unclear. Germline CDR1 and CDR2: SEHNR and FQNEAQ (reference sequence). CDR3 length: 13 amino acids. With 3 bases removed from V and 1 base from J, the gap between germline ends came to 4 bases.

The J gene is TRBJ2-3, the V gene TRBV7-9; no definite D call. This CDR3 is 13 amino acids long. Germline CDR1 and CDR2: SEHNR and FQNEAQ (reference sequence). Trimming pared 5 bases from V and 6 bases from J, leaving 12 bases between. CDR3 residues: CASSPIHVDTQYF. The CDR3 DNA is TGTGCCAGCAGCCCAATTCACGTTGATACGCAGTATTTT.

This rearrangement joins TRBV14 to TRBJ1-6, with D unresolved. Germline V CDR1 and CDR2: SGHDN, FVKESK. V was clipped by 1 base and J by 15 bases, with 19 bases between them. This CDR3 contains 15 residues. This CDR3 reads CASSQVRVTAELLHF. CDR3 coding DNA: TGTGCCAGCAGCCAAGTTAGAGTCACCGCAGAACTCCTCCACTTT.

CDR3 DNA sequence: TGTGCCAGCAGCCCTGCCCCGGCAGGGGTAAAATACGAGCAGTACTTC. Residues: CASSPAPAGVKYEQYF. This rearrangement joins TRBV13 to TRBJ2-7; tentative D call: TRBD1 (6 bases). From germline, CDR1 is PRHDT and CDR2 FYEKMQ (reference sequence). CDR3 length equals 16 residues. Trimming removed 5 bases at V and 4 bases at J, with 21 bases between.

The genes are TRBV10-3 and TRBJ1-4; D not resolved. The CDR3 sequence is 14 residues long. Germline V lookup: CDR1 ENHRY, CDR2 SYGVKD. Trimming took 3 bases from V and 5 from J, leaving 10 bases between them. CDR3 loop: CAISEPGRNEKLFF. CDR3 nucleotide sequence: TGTGCCATCAGTGAACCGGGAAGGAATGAAAAACTGTTTTTT.

The CDR3 region is CASSQNREAFF. The CDR3 nucleotides are TGTGCCAGCAGCCAAAACAGAGAAGCTTTCTTT. The rearrangement uses TRBV14 and TRBJ1-1; D is unresolved. Per germline, CDR1 SGHDN and CDR2 FVKESK. The CDR3 loop spans 11 amino acids. V was trimmed by 2 bases and J by 8 bases, leaving 6 bases between them.

The chain recombines TRBV19 with TRBJ2-1; perhaps TRBD1 as D (6 bases). Germline CDR1 and CDR2: LNHDA and SQIVND (reference sequence). The CDR3 has 17 amino acids. The V and J ends lost 3 bases and 0 bases respectively, with 15 bases between them. DNA of the CDR3: TGTGCCAGTAGTATTTTTGGGGGCCTGTCCTCCTACAATGAGCAGTTCTTC. It translates to CASSIFGGLSSYNEQFF.

A single count supports this clone. V is TRBV7-6 and J is TRBJ2-7, with D possibly TRBD1 on 6 matching bases. The CDR3 is 14 residues long. V was trimmed by 5 bases and J by 3 bases, leaving 14 bases between them. Germline loops: CDR1 SGHVS, CDR2 FNYEAQ. CDR3 coding DNA: TGTGCCAGCAGCCCCCGGGACAAAAACTACGAGCAGTACTTC. Translation: CASSPRDKNYEQYF.

The chain joins TRBV5-4 to TRBJ1-2; possible D gene TRBD1, 5 bases. The CDR3 extends over 15 amino acids. Looked up from germline, CDR1 is SGHNT and CDR2 is YYREEE (reference sequence). Deletions cut 5 bases from V and 1 base from J, with 15 bases between. CDR3 loop: CASREGQGLNYGYTF. CDR3 bases: TGTGCCAGCAGGGAAGGCCAGGGACTTAACTATGGCTACACCTTC.

The chain recombines TRBV4-1 with TRBJ2-1; D possibly corresponds to TRBD2 (5 bases). With 3 bases removed from V and 10 bases from J, the gap between germline ends came to 16 bases. The CDR3 covers 14 residues. Germline V gene sequence: CDR1 MGHRA, CDR2 YSYEKL. Here the CDR3 DNA reads TGCGCCAGCAGCCACGAACTCATGGGGAGAGAGCAGTTCTTC. Translation: CASSHELMGREQFF.

The chain recombines TRBV29-1 with TRBJ2-1; no reliable D call. V was trimmed by 4 bases and J by 7 bases, leaving 11 bases between them. Germline V lookup: CDR1 SQVTM, CDR2 ANQGSEA. The CDR3 sequence is 12 residues long. CDR3 sequence reads: CSVVGGPNEQFF. CDR3 in DNA: TGCAGCGTTGTAGGCGGCCCAAATGAGCAGTTCTTC.

The chain carries TRBV5-6 and TRBJ1-1, with a possible D match to TRBD1 (5 bases). Germline assignment: CDR1 SGHDT and CDR2 YYEEEE. The germline V and J ends were trimmed by 4 bases and 0 bases, with 7 bases remaining between them. This CDR3 is 13 amino acids long. Here the CDR3 reads CASSRTLNTEAFF. CDR3 DNA sequence: TGTGCCAGCAGCCGGACACTGAACACTGAAGCTTTCTTT.

This chain connects TRBV18 to TRBJ2-7; 7 bases are shared with TRBD1. The CDR3 has 14 amino acids. Germline CDR1 KGHSH, CDR2 LQKENI. Trimming removed 4 bases from V and 5 bases from J; junction bases left unmatched: 8. The CDR3: CASSRRDRPNEQYF. DNA of the CDR3: TGTGCCAGCTCACGCCGGGACAGACCTAACGAGCAGTACTTC.

This clone is a singleton in its sample. V is TRBV9 and J is TRBJ1-1; 8 positions agree with TRBD1. The CDR3 extends over 15 amino acids. Per the germline V gene, CDR1 is SGDLS and CDR2 is YYNGEE. V shed 3 bases, J shed 3 bases, and the junction held 7 bases outside the gene matches. CDR3 DNA sequence: TGTGCCAGCAGCGCTGACAGGGGAGGGGACACTGAAGCTTTCTTT. Its protein is CASSADRGGDTEAFF.

The CDR3: CATLGGLSYEQYF. The CDR3 bases are TGTGCCACCCTAGGGGGCCTCTCCTACGAGCAGTACTTC. This rearrangement joins TRBV6-1 to TRBJ2-7, with 7 bases aligning to TRBD1. The V gene end was trimmed by 10 bases and the J gene end by 0 bases; junction bases not matched to a gene: 6. The CDR3 is 13 residues long. Germline V gene lookup returns CDR1 MNHNS and CDR2 SASEGT.

A note on this clone: Other DNA sequences from this sample encode an identical CDR3 as well. This rearrangement joins TRBV7-9 to TRBJ1-1; TRBD1 agrees at 7 bases. Germline V gene data show CDR1 as SEHNR and CDR2 as FQNEAQ (reference sequence). J gave up 0 bases and V 0 bases, and 1 base lay outside the gene matches. This CDR3 is 15 amino acids long. CDR3 loop: CASSLAQGVNTEAFF. The CDR3, as DNA: TGTGCCAGCAGCTTAGCTCAGGGGGTGAACACTGAAGCTTTCTTT.

The chain employs TRBV30 and TRBJ2-5; the D is unclear. The CDR3 spans 13 residues. Trimming removed 5 bases at V and 1 base at J, with 11 bases between. Germline CDR1 reads GTSNPN; CDR2 reads SVGIG (reference sequence). The CDR3 DNA follows: TGTGCCTGGGACCCGGACGGCCAAGAGACCCAGTACTTC. It translates to CAWDPDGQETQYF.

The V call is TRBV9, the J call TRBJ1-1; 9 nucleotides match TRBD1. With V trimmed by 3 bases and J by 5 bases, 5 bases remained unmatched. Germline values: CDR1 SGDLS, CDR2 YYNGEE. The CDR3 runs 14 residues. The CDR3 spells CASSEDRGATEAFF. In nucleotides, the CDR3 is TGTGCCAGCAGCGAGGACAGGGGCGCTACTGAAGCTTTCTTT. Full variable domain (rest looked up from reference TRBV9 and TRBJ1-1): DSGVTQTPKHLITATGQRVTLRCSPRSGDLSVYWYQQSLDQGLQFLIQYYNGEERAKGNILERFSAQQFPDLHSELNLSSLELGDSALYFCASSEDRGATEAFFGQGTRLTVV.

This chain connects TRBV7-8 to TRBJ2-5, with D perhaps matching TRBD2 (5 bases). Trimming pared 4 bases from V and 1 base from J, leaving 10 bases between. CDR1 and CDR2 from the germline V gene are SGHVS and FQNEAQ. The CDR3 spans 14 residues. The CDR3 DNA reads TGTGCCAGCAGCTCCGGGGATGGCCAAGAGACCCAGTACTTC. It is translated as CASSSGDGQETQYF.

Comments on this clone: This sample includes further DNA sequences coding for the same CDR3. The V gene is TRBV6-1, the J gene TRBJ2-7; unclear D gene. Germline values: CDR1 MNHNS, CDR2 SASEGT. CDR3 length: 12 residues. V was pared by 1 base and J by 4 bases, with 5 bases between. CDR3: CASSEDRYEQYF. CDR3 sequence (DNA): TGTGCCAGCAGTGAAGATAGGTACGAGCAGTACTTC.

This sequence joins TRBV5-1 and TRBJ2-1; D assignment may be TRBD1 or TRBD2 (6 bases each). V was shortened by 2 bases and J by 9 bases, with 15 bases between the two germline ends. The CDR3 extends over 14 amino acids. Germline V gene data show CDR1 as SGHRS and CDR2 as YFSETQ. CDR3 amino acids: CASSFGGLDGEQFF. CDR3 bases: TGCGCCAGCAGCTTTGGGGGGCTTGACGGTGAGCAGTTCTTC.